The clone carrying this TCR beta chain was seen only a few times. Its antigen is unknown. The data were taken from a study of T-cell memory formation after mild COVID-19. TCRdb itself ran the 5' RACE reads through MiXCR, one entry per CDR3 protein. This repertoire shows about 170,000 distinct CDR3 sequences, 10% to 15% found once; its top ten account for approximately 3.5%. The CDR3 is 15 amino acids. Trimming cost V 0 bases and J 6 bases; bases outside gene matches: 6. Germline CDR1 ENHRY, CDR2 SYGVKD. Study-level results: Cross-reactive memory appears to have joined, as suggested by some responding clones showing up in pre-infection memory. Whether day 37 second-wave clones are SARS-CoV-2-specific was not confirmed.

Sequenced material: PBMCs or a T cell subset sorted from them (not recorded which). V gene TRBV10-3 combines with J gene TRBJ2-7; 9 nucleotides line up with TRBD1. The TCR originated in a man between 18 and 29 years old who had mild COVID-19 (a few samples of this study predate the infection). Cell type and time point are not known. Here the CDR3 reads CAISESSGQGGEQYF. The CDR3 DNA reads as TGTGCCATCAGTGAGTCGTCGGGACAGGGTGGCGAGCAGTACTTC.